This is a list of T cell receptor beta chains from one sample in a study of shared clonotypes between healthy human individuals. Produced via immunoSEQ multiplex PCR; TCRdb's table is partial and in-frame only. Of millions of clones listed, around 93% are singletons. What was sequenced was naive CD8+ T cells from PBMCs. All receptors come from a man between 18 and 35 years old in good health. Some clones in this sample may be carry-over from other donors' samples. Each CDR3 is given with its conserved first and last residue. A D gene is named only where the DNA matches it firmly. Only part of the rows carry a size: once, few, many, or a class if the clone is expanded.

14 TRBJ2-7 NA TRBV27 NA TGTGCCAGCAGTTTACGGCAGGGACACTACGAGCAGTACTTC CASSLRQGHYEQYF
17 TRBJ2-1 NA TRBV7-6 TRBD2 TGTGCCAGCAGCTTGGGCGGAGGGAGGGTCCCCTACAATGAGCAGTTCTTC CASSLGGGRVPYNEQFF
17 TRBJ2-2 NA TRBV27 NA TGTGCCAGCAGTCCCTCAGTAGGGGATTGGAACACCGGGGAGCTGTTTTTT CASSPSVGDWNTGELFF
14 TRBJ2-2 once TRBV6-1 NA TGTGCCACTCGGGACCGAGGTTACACCGGGGAGCTGTTTTTT CATRDRGYTGELFF
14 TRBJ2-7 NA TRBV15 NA TGTGCCACCAGCAGAGGAACAGGAGGATACGAGCAGTACTTC CATSRGTGGYEQYF
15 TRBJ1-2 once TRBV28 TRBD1 TGTGCCAGCAGTTTGGCCGGAGGGGGCCCCTATGGCTACACCTTC CASSLAGGGPYGYTF
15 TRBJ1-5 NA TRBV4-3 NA TGCGCCAGCAGCCCGGGATCAGGGCGCAATCAGCCCCAGCATTTT CASSPGSGRNQPQHF
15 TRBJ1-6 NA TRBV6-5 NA TGTGCCAGCAGTTCCGGTAGCTCCTATAATTCACCCCTCCACTTT CASSSGSSYNSPLHF
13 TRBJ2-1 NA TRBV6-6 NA TGTGCCAGCAGGCCTCTAGCATCGGTTGAGCAGTTCTTC CASRPLASVEQFF
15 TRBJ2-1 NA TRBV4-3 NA TGCGCCAGCAGCCAAGATCCTGGAACCTACAATGAGCAGTTCTTC CASSQDPGTYNEQFF
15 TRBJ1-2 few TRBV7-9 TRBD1 TGTGCCAGCAGCTTAGTGGGACAGGGTAACTATGGCTACACCTTC CASSLVGQGNYGYTF
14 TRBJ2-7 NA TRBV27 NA TGTGCCAGCAGTTTAGGGGGAAGAGGGTACGAGCAGTACTTC CASSLGGRGYEQYF
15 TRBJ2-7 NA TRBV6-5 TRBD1 TGTGCCAGCAGTTATGATCCGACAGGGGGCGGCGAGCAGTACTTC CASSYDPTGGGEQYF
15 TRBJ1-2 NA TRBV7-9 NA TGTGCCAGCAGCGGCAGGGCGGACCTTTCAAATGGCTACACCTTC CASSGRADLSNGYTF
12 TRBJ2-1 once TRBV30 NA TGTGCCTGGAGCGACGGACTAAATGAGCAGTTCTTC CAWSDGLNEQFF
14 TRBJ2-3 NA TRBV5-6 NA TGTGCCAGCAGCTTGGGCGGCAACTATTATACGCAGTATTTT CASSLGGNYYTQYF
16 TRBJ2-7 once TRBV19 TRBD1 TGTGCCAGTAGCCAGTCCCCACGGACAGGATACTACGAGCAGTACTTC CASSQSPRTGYYEQYF
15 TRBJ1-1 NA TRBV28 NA TGTGCCAGCAGTCCGATCCGGGGGGTGGACACTGAAGCTTTCTTT CASSPIRGVDTEAFF
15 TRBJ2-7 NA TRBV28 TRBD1 TGTGCCAGCAGTTTCTCCAATAGGGGGCACGACGAGCAGTACTTC CASSFSNRGHDEQYF
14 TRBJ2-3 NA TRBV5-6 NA TGTGCCAGCAGCTTGGCTCTCGGGCTGGATACGCAGTATTTT CASSLALGLDTQYF
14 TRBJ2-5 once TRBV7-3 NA TGTGCCAGCAGCCCGACGGGTCCGCAAGAGACCCAGTACTTC CASSPTGPQETQYF
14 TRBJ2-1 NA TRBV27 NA TGTGCCAGCAGTTTCTTTTGGGAGGACAATGAGCAGTTCTTC CASSFFWEDNEQFF
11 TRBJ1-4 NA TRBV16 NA TGTGCCAGCAGCCAATCTGGAAAACTGTTTTTT CASSQSGKLFF
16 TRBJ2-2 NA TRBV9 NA TGTGCCAGCAGCGCTGAGCAAAAACTAGTGCCCGGGGAGCTGTTTTTT CASSAEQKLVPGELFF
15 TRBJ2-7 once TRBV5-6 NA TGTGCCAGCAGCTTAGGTAGGCGGGCTTCCTACGAGCAGTACTTC CASSLGRRASYEQYF
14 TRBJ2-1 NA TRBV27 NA TGTGCCAGCAGACCCGGAGCTCCCTACAATGAGCAGTTCTTC CASRPGAPYNEQFF
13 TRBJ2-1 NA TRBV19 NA TGTGCCAGTAGTTTAATTAGCGGTAATGAGCAGTTCTTC CASSLISGNEQFF
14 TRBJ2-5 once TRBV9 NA TGTGCCAGCAGCGTAGGAGTCAGCGGAGAGACCCAGTACTTC CASSVGVSGETQYF
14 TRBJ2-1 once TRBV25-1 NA TGTGCCAGCAGTATTCCCGGGGGTTACAATGAGCAGTTCTTC CASSIPGGYNEQFF
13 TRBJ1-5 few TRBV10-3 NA TGTGCCATCAGTGAGGCTAGCAATCAGCCCCAGCATTTT CAISEASNQPQHF
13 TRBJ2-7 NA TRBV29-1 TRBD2 TGCAGCGTTGGACTAGCGGGAGTCGGGGAGCAGTACTTC CSVGLAGVGEQYF
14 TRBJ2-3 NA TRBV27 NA TGTGCCAGCAGTTTACCCGGAACCACAGATACGCAGTATTTT CASSLPGTTDTQYF
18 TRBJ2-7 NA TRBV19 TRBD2 TGTGCCAGTAGTGCGTTACCGGGACTAGCGGGAGTAACCTACGAGCAGTACTTC CASSALPGLAGVTYEQYF
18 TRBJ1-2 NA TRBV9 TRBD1 TGTGCCAGCAGCCCTAGCTGGACAGGGGGCTTTTTTCCTAGTGGCTACACCTTC CASSPSWTGGFFPSGYTF
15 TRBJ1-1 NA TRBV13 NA TGTGCCAGCAGCTCAGCCGGGACGGTGAACACTGAAGCTTTCTTT CASSSAGTVNTEAFF
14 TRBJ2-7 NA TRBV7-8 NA TGTGCCAGCAGCCATATCGACAGGCCTTACGAGCAGTACTTC CASSHIDRPYEQYF
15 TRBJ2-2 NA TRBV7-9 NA TGTGCCAGCAGCCCACCAAAGGGGGGCACCGGGGAGCTGTTTTTT CASSPPKGGTGELFF
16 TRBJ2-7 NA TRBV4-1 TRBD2 TGCGCCAGCAGCCAAGTCCTTCGGGAGGGCCCCCTCCAGCAGTACTTC CASSQVLREGPLQQYF
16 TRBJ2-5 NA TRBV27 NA TGTGCCAGCAGCTTAAGGGACTCGAGGGGTGTGGGGACCCAGTACTTC CASSLRDSRGVGTQYF
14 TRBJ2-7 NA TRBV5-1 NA TGCGCCAGCAGCTTGGCCCCAAGGTCCTACGAGCAGTACTTC CASSLAPRSYEQYF
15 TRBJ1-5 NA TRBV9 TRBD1 TGTGCCAGCAGCGTAGCAGGGGGCTTTGATCAGCCCCAGCATTTT CASSVAGGFDQPQHF
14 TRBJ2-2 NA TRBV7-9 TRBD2 TGTGCCAGCAGTTCTAGCGGGAGATCCGGGGAGCTGTTTTTT CASSSSGRSGELFF
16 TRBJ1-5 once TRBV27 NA TGTGCCAGCAGTTTATCAGCAGGGATTAGCAATCAGCCCCAGCATTTT CASSLSAGISNQPQHF
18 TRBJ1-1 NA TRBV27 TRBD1 TGTGCCAGCGGGACAGGGCCGCGTCAATCATATTTGAACACTGAAGCTTTCTTT CASGTGPRQSYLNTEAFF
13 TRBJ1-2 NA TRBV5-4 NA TGTGCCAGCAGCTTGGGACAGGTGGACGGCTACACCTTC CASSLGQVDGYTF
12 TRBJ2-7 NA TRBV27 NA TGTGCCAGCAGTTTAACAGGGAACGAGCAGTACTTC CASSLTGNEQYF
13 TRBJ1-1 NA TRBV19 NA TGTGCCAGTAGTATTCTGGGCAACACTGAAGCTTTCTTT CASSILGNTEAFF
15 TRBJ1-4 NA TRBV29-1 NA TGCAGCGCGAGAAGGTACGACACAGGGAACGAAAAACTGTTTTTT CSARRYDTGNEKLFF
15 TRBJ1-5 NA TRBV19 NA TGTGCCAGTAGTATAGTCCCGACAGCTTTTCAGCCCCAGCATTTT CASSIVPTAFQPQHF
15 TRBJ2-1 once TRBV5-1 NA TGCGCCAGCAGCGTGGGTAGCGGAGGGTTCAATGAGCAGTTCTTC CASSVGSGGFNEQFF
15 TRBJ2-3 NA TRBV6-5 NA TGTGCCAGCAGTAACTCCCCACAGGGAACAGATACGCAGTATTTT CASSNSPQGTDTQYF
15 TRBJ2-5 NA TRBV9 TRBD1 TGTGCCAGCAGCTTGGGACAGCAAGCGTGGGAGACCCAGTACTTC CASSLGQQAWETQYF
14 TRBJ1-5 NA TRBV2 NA TGTGCCAGCAGTGATAGGGGTGACAATCAGCCCCAGCATTTT CASSDRGDNQPQHF
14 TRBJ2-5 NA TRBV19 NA TGTGCCAGTAGTCCCGGGACTCTCCAAGAGACCCAGTACTTC CASSPGTLQETQYF
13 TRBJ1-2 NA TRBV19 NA TGTGCCAGTAGAGACCCGGCTAACTATGGCTACACCTTC CASRDPANYGYTF
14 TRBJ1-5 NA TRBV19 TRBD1 TGTGCCAGTAGTATACAGGGGGGGAGTTGGCCCCAGCATTTT CASSIQGGSWPQHF
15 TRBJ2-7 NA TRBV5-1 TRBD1 TGCGCCAGCAGCTCAGGACAGGGGGAATCCTACGAGCAGTACTTC CASSSGQGESYEQYF
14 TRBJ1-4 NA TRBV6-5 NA TGTGCCAGCAGCGGGGGGGGGACTCATGAAAAACTGTTTTTT CASSGGGTHEKLFF
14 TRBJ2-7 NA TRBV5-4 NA TGTGCCAGCAGCGCCAACCGAATTTGGAGCGAGCAGTACTTC CASSANRIWSEQYF
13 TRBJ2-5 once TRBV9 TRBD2 TGTGCCAGCAGCACCGGACTAGGGGCAACCCAGTACTTC CASSTGLGATQYF